This entry features one TCR beta chain sequence. The target antigen is unknown. These data originate in a study of cytotoxic CD8 clonotypes in ibrutinib-treated CLL. At the level of the study: Following treatment for a median about 12 months, range 6 to 36, response samples were then taken. Study results and limitations: There were few public clonotypes, and on treatment they contracted or stayed stable. Sustained-remission and progressing patients diverged in sampling times.

The data were produced by immunoSEQ multiplex PCR, yet TCRdb's version contains in-frame clones alone and is incomplete. The sample records hundreds of thousands of clones, roughly three quarters being singletons. CDR3 length: 15 residues. Trimming shortened V by 3 bases and J by 2 bases, and 14 bases separated the two germline ends. The V gene's germline CDR1 is MNHEY and CDR2 SMNVEV (reference sequence). The V call is TRBV27, the J call TRBJ2-7; D tentatively fits TRBD1 or TRBD2 (5 bases each). The sequences come from PBMCs, collected after 12 months of ibrutinib treatment. The receptor was isolated from a human donor with chronic lymphocytic leukemia. The CDR3 sequence: CASSFIGTTAYEQYF. CDR3 nucleotides: TGTGCCAGCAGTTTTATCGGGACCACAGCCTACGAGCAGTACTTC.